This T cell receptor beta chain was profiled in a study of T cells in Graves' hyperthyroidism and ophthalmopathy. Study details: Upon initial diagnosis and before any treatment, peripheral blood was collected.

The CDR3 is made up of 16 amino acids. Trimming took 7 bases from V and 0 from J, leaving 18 bases between them. A remark on this clonotype: Antigen unknown.

Blood was sampled at initial diagnosis of hyperthyroidism, prior to onset of any ophthalmopathy symptoms. The PBMCs were taken from about 10 ml of fresh peripheral blood. Study-wide results and limits: Blood samples included most of the expanded thyroid clonotypes exceeding 0.001.

RNA transcripts provided the source from which TCR beta CDR3 regions were amplified. Using the HTBI primer set, a first-round RT-PCR was run on the TCR CDR3. Each CDR3 protein gets one entry after TCRdb re-called the multiplex PCR reads with MiXCR. The table has roughly 300,000 distinct CDR3 sequences, less than 30% seen once; the top ten hold around 30%. Sequenced: blood. The chain couples TRBV12-3 or TRBV12-4 to TRBJ1-1, with D possibly being TRBD1 (5 bases). The receptor was isolated from a man aged 40-50 years with Graves' hyperthyroidism that later progressed to Graves' ophthalmopathy. The chain's CDR3 is CASTHSPGAMNTEAFF. Written as DNA, the CDR3 is TGTGCCAGCACCCACTCCCCCGGGGCCATGAACACTGAAGCTTTCTTT.